The source of this TCR beta chain is a study of control samples from healthy donors and cancer patients. In germline, CDR1 is SGDLS, CDR2 YYNGEE. The CDR3 sequence is 13 residues long. The V end was cut by 3 bases, the J end by 7 bases, with 13 bases between. Sequencing was performed with immunoSEQ multiplex PCR; in TCRdb, only in-frame clones are kept and a portion is missing. Altogether around 190,000 clones are present, approximately 92% being singletons, with the ten largest covering more than 1.3%. The sample was blood. This TCR was recovered from a man aged 25 to 45 in good health. The rearrangement links TRBV9 to TRBJ1-1; D may be TRBD1 (5 bases). CDR3 protein: CASSARTGLEAFF. CDR3 sequence (DNA): TGTGCCAGCAGCGCCCGGACGGGACTTGAAGCTTTCTTT.